These 21 T cell receptor beta chains came from one sample sequenced in a study of cytomegalovirus exposure and HLA in healthy donors (dated by TCRdb to about 2017). The method was the immunoSEQ multiplex PCR assay. For the multiplex PCR, a mixture combining 60 forward primers for TCR Vbeta segments and 13 reverse primers for TCR Jbeta segments was used. TCRdb's version of the immuneACCESS table is confined to in-frame rearrangements and falls short of the full clone set. An unresolved V gene accounts for under half of the shortfall where checked; the remainder is of unknown origin. Within this sample are approximately 150,000 clones, with roughly four fifths of them counted one time only. The top ten hold about 4.5% of the sample. The sample was PBMCs. The receptor set was obtained from a man aged 40-49 years in good health and CMV-seronegative.

The chain carries TRBV27 and TRBJ2-6, with D possibly matching TRBD1 (5 bases). Trimming removed 6 bases at V and 4 bases at J, with 16 bases between. Germline V gene lookup returns CDR1 MNHEY and CDR2 SMNVEV (reference sequence). The CDR3 is 16 amino acids. The chain's CDR3 is CASSVIQGSGANVLTF. The CDR3 DNA follows: TGTGCCAGCAGCGTAATTCAGGGATCCGGGGCCAACGTCCTGACTTTC.

V and J are TRBV5-6 and TRBJ2-5, with 10 bases lining up with TRBD1. Germline V gene sequence: CDR1 SGHDT, CDR2 YYEEEE. J gave up 6 bases and V 3 bases, and 11 bases lay outside the gene matches. The CDR3 contains 16 residues. The CDR3 bases are TGTGCCAGCAGCTGGTCCGGGACAGGGGATGGGAAGACCCAGTACTTC. It specifies CASSWSGTGDGKTQYF. Complete variable domain (other parts from reference TRBV5-6 and TRBJ2-5): DAGVTQSPTHLIKTRGQQVTLRCSPKSGHDTVSWYQQALGQGPQFIFQYYEEEERQRGNFPDRFSGHQFPNYSSELNVNALLLGDSALYLCASSWSGTGDGKTQYFGPGTRLLVL.

The chain links TRBV18 to TRBJ1-6, with 9 bases lining up with TRBD1. Trimming took 8 bases from V and 0 from J; bases not matched to a gene: 11. The germline CDR1 and CDR2 sequences are KGHSH and LQKENI. The CDR3 is 18 amino acids. The CDR3 protein is CASTGQGIAGSYNSPLHF. In DNA form, the CDR3 reads TGTGCCAGCACGGGACAGGGAATTGCTGGCTCCTATAATTCACCCCTCCACTTT.

The chain recombines TRBV7-2 with TRBJ1-2, with D perhaps TRBD1 (6 bases). Trimming took 5 bases from V and 14 from J, leaving 18 bases between them. The CDR3 loop spans 12 amino acids. In germline, CDR1 is SGHTA, CDR2 FQGNSA. CDR3 sequence: CASSHLNREKTF. In DNA form, the CDR3 reads TGTGCCAGCAGCCACCTGAACAGGGAGAAGACCTTC.

The CDR3 is CASGWTGETGETQYF. In DNA, the CDR3 is TGTGCTAGTGGTTGGACAGGGGAAACCGGGGAGACCCAGTACTTC. V is TRBV12-5 and J is TRBJ2-5, with 9 nucleotides matching TRBD1. Germline V CDR1 and CDR2: LGHNT, FRNRAP. There are 15 residues in the CDR3. After removal of 4 bases from V and 5 bases from J, the junction contained 8 bases not matched to a gene.

The chain joins TRBV5-8 to TRBJ2-3, with 7 bases matching TRBD1. J lost 3 bases, V lost 3 bases, and 7 bases had no gene match. This CDR3 region has 15 residues. The germline CDR1 and CDR2 sequences are SGHTS and YDEGEE. The CDR3 is CASSSRTGSTDTQYF. Here the CDR3 DNA reads TGTGCCAGCAGCTCCAGGACAGGTTCTACAGATACGCAGTATTTT.

The V and J genes are TRBV7-9 and TRBJ2-7; the D is unclear. This CDR3 contains 11 residues. CDR1 is SEHNR and CDR2 is FQNEAQ in the germline V gene (reference sequence). Trimming cost V 5 bases and J 6 bases, with 8 bases left between them. This CDR3 is CASSRGLEQYF. CDR3 sequence (DNA): TGTGCCAGCAGCCGAGGCCTCGAGCAGTACTTC.

The V call is TRBV6-1, the J call TRBJ2-7; D is perhaps TRBD1 (7 bases). Per germline, CDR1 MNHNS and CDR2 SASEGT. The CDR3 is made up of 14 amino acids. Trimming removed 3 bases from V and 2 bases from J, with 11 bases in between. In nucleotides, the CDR3 is TGTGCCAGCAGTGATCGGAGGGGGCCCTACGAGCAGTACTTC. Its protein is CASSDRRGPYEQYF.

The chain employs TRBV5-6 and TRBJ1-2; D gene uncertain. This CDR3 has 14 residues. Trimming left V 0 bases short and J 4 bases short, with 10 bases between. Germline V gene sequence: CDR1 SGHDT, CDR2 YYEEEE. CDR3 residues: CASSLDGPFYGYTF. The CDR3 nucleotides read TGTGCCAGCAGCTTGGACGGTCCCTTCTATGGCTACACCTTC.

V gene TRBV29-1 combines with J gene TRBJ2-7, with 9 bases that match TRBD1. V was clipped by 7 bases and J by 7 bases; unmatched bases: 5. Germline V gene lookup returns CDR1 SQVTM and CDR2 ANQGSEA. The CDR3 length is 11 residues. The CDR3 region is CSATGGSEQYF. Here the CDR3 DNA reads TGCAGCGCAACAGGGGGCTCGGAGCAGTACTTC.

The rearrangement links TRBV2 to TRBJ2-3, with 7 bases lining up with TRBD2. This CDR3 comprises 15 residues. The trim removed 4 bases at V and 2 bases at J, leaving 6 bases unmatched. Per germline, CDR1 SNHLY and CDR2 FYNNEI. Here the CDR3 DNA reads TGTGCCAGCAGTGTGGGGCGGGAGCCCACAGATACGCAGTATTTT. Amino acids: CASSVGREPTDTQYF.

The chain has TRBV7-9 and TRBJ1-1; 8 bases are shared with TRBD1. The germline V gene has CDR1 SEHNR and CDR2 FQNEAQ (reference sequence). V trimming: 7 bases; J trimming: 2 bases; junction bases outside the gene matches: 9. The CDR3 totals 15 residues. The CDR3 sequence: CASTNTGGLNTEAFF. CDR3 in DNA: TGTGCCAGCACCAACACAGGGGGGCTTAACACTGAAGCTTTCTTT.

Concerning this clone: The sample holds other DNA sequences that translate to the same CDR3. The chain employs TRBV7-9 and TRBJ2-7; D is undetermined. The CDR3 contains 11 residues. CDR1 and CDR2 from the germline V gene are SEHNR and FQNEAQ (reference sequence). Between the trimmed V and J ends, which lost 3 bases and 5 bases, there was a span of 5 bases. This CDR3 is CASSFRDEQYF. CDR3 coding DNA: TGTGCCAGCAGCTTCCGGGACGAGCAGTACTTC.

The CDR3 loop reads CASRRGQGPYEQYF. The CDR3 coding sequence is TGTGCCAGCAGGCGGGGACAGGGACCCTACGAGCAGTACTTC. The J gene is TRBJ2-7, the V gene TRBV6-5; TRBD1 aligns across 9 bases. This CDR3 contains 14 residues. Germline V gives CDR1 MNHEY, CDR2 SVGAGI. With 6 bases clipped from V and 2 bases from J, the junction kept 5 bases outside the gene matches.

This clone was found once. V usage is TRBV7-9 and J usage is TRBJ1-3; D is possibly TRBD1 (5 bases). The CDR3 totals 13 residues. Looked up from germline, CDR1 is SEHNR and CDR2 is FQNEAQ (reference sequence). Here the CDR3 reads CVVGGSSGNTIYF. CDR3 bases: TGTGTGGTCGGGGGGAGCTCTGGAAACACCATATATTTT.

The chain has TRBV28 and TRBJ1-2; tentative D call: TRBD1 (5 bases). From germline, CDR1 is MDHEN and CDR2 SYDVKM. CDR3 length: 12 residues. Trimming left V 3 bases short and J 8 bases short, with 10 bases between. The chain's CDR3 is CASSFRATGYTF. The CDR3 region has the DNA TGTGCCAGCAGTTTCAGGGCTACAGGCTACACCTTC.

J is TRBJ2-7 and V is TRBV7-6; TRBD1 aligns across 7 bases. This CDR3 contains 16 residues. The ends lost 4 bases at V and 4 bases at J; junction bases unmatched: 13. Germline-derived CDR1 and CDR2 are SGHVS and FNYEAQ. The CDR3 nucleotides are TGTGCCAGCAGCTCAGAACCGGGACAGCAATTTTACGAGCAGTACTTC. This translates into CASSSEPGQQFYEQYF.

V is TRBV27 and J is TRBJ2-5; tentatively, D is TRBD2 (7 bases). The CDR3 has 14 residues. Trimming took 3 bases from V and 5 from J, leaving 13 bases between them. The germline V gene encodes CDR1 MNHEY and CDR2 SMNVEV (reference sequence). The CDR3 DNA follows: TGTGCCAGCAGTTTGGACGGGGGGCGGGAGACCCAGTACTTC. Translated: CASSLDGGRETQYF.

The CDR3 DNA is TGTGCCAGCAGCCCTCGCCTCGGTTCCTACGAGCAGTACTTC. It translates to CASSPRLGSYEQYF. This chain connects TRBV9 to TRBJ2-7; D is unclear. This CDR3 is 14 amino acids long. V was shortened by 4 bases and J by 1 base, with 12 bases between the two germline ends. CDR1 SGDLS and CDR2 YYNGEE come from the germline V gene.

The chain carries TRBV6-6 and TRBJ2-3, with a tentative D call TRBD2 (6 bases). This CDR3 spans 14 amino acids. Deletions cut 4 bases from V and 4 bases from J, with 12 bases between. Per the germline V gene, CDR1 is MNHNY and CDR2 is SVGAGI (reference sequence). CDR3 coding DNA: TGTGCCAGCAGTTTCACTCGACTAGCAGATACGCAGTATTTT. Encoded protein: CASSFTRLADTQYF.

This chain uses TRBV11-3 with TRBJ2-5; weak D call: TRBD1 (6 bases). CDR1 and CDR2 (germline): SGHNT, YENEEA. This CDR3 comprises 13 residues. Trimming left V 6 bases short and J 7 bases short, with 15 bases between. The CDR3 sequence: CASSHTGYATQYF. The CDR3 DNA is TGTGCCAGCAGTCACACAGGGTATGCGACCCAGTACTTC.